The source of this T cell receptor beta chain is a study of T cell responses to AZD1222 COVID-19 vaccine. In the study overall: Researchers grouped second doses given at about 4 or about 12 weeks into one pool.

The junction had 10 bases not matched to a gene; V was cut back by 6 bases and J by 9 bases. Germline V lookup: CDR1 MNHEY, CDR2 SMNVEV (reference sequence). The CDR3 loop spans 16 amino acids. Repertoires were generated with immunoSEQ multiplex PCR, while TCRdb's copy carries only in-frame clones and drops some. The repertoire holds more than 95,000 clones, with 90% as singletons. Of note for this clone: Its cognate antigen is unknown.

Whole-study findings and limits: No repertoire was sampled before or during the peak T cell response, only after it. After two AZD1222 doses, spike-specific TCR breadth and depth rose versus day 0. The study reported that nearly half of spike-specific TCRs target unmutated variant regions.

This clonotype was sampled from an adult in good health. The sample was peripheral blood, taken on day 0 of AZD1222 vaccination. The chain is built from TRBV27 and TRBJ2-1; the match to TRBD2 covers 14 bases. As DNA, the CDR3 is TGTGCCAGCAGACTCTTGCCCGGACTAGCGGGAGGTGAGCAGTTCTTC. Amino acid sequence: CASRLLPGLAGGEQFF.